Shown below are 26 T cell receptor beta chains from a single sample sequenced in a study of cytomegalovirus exposure and HLA in healthy donors (dated by TCRdb to about 2017). The library relied on the immunoSEQ multiplex PCR assay. A mixture of 60 forward primers for TCR Vbeta segments and 13 reverse primers for TCR Jbeta segments was used in the multiplex PCR. TCRdb stores this immuneACCESS table with in-frame sequences only. Part of the clones is absent; in the studies checked, under half of the shortfall reflects unresolved V genes, and no reason is known for the rest. The sample contains more than 95,000 clones, 75% to 85% of them found a single time. The top ten constitute about 2% of the sample. The sample was PBMCs. All receptors come from a man aged 50-59 years in good health and CMV-seronegative.

This chain connects TRBV6-4 to TRBJ1-2; D is possibly TRBD1 (5 bases). The germline V gene encodes CDR1 MRHNA and CDR2 SNTAGT. V shed 6 bases and J shed 4 bases, with 21 bases lying between them. The length of the CDR3 is 16 residues. CDR3 amino acids: CASRPNSGPTVYGYTF. In nucleotides, the CDR3 is TGTGCCAGCAGGCCTAACTCGGGTCCGACAGTCTATGGCTACACCTTC.

Remarks on this clone: At one of its ends the junction is not consistent with the germline gene, which may arise from a read error. The chain links TRBV19 to TRBJ2-7, with D perhaps TRBD2 (6 bases). The CDR3 extends over 14 amino acids. CDR1 and CDR2 from the germline V gene are LNHDA and SQIVND (reference sequence). CDR3 coding DNA: TGTGCCAGTATCCCCGTACCACCGGGGGTGAGGTGGGGCTTC. This gives the protein CASIPVPPGVRWGF.

The rearrangement uses TRBV2 and TRBJ2-5; TRBD1 aligns across 10 bases. Germline loops: CDR1 SNHLY, CDR2 FYNNEI. The CDR3 loop spans 15 amino acids. Trimming took 5 bases from V and 1 from J; bases not matched to a gene: 4. In DNA, the CDR3 is TGTGCCAGCAGTTCGGACAGGGGGGCCCAAGAGACCCAGTACTTC. Encoded protein: CASSSDRGAQETQYF.

This clone was found once. The V call is TRBV5-1, the J call TRBJ2-5; 7 nucleotides align to TRBD1. Germline CDR1 SGHRS, CDR2 YFSETQ. J gave up 1 base and V 6 bases, and 6 bases lay outside the gene matches. The CDR3 consists of 14 residues. CDR3 in DNA: TGCGCCAGCAACTCGGGACAGCCCCAAGAGACCCAGTACTTC. It specifies CASNSGQPQETQYF.

This clone was counted a few times. This chain uses TRBV5-4 with TRBJ1-6; D perhaps matches TRBD1 (6 bases). This CDR3 spans 13 amino acids. V shed 0 bases and J shed 8 bases, with 6 bases lying between them. Germline V gene sequence: CDR1 SGHNT, CDR2 YYREEE (reference sequence). CDR3 DNA: TGTGCCAGCAGCTTGGACAGGGATTCACCCCTCCACTTT. It translates to CASSLDRDSPLHF.

The chain carries TRBV15 and TRBJ1-1; TRBD1 is a possible D gene (5 bases). This CDR3 comprises 13 residues. Germline V gives CDR1 LNHNV, CDR2 YYDKDF (reference sequence). Deletions cut 1 base from V and 4 bases from J, with 7 bases between. The CDR3 spells CATSRVGGTEAFF. In DNA form, the CDR3 reads TGTGCCACCAGCAGAGTGGGGGGCACTGAAGCTTTCTTT.

This chain joins TRBV7-6 and TRBJ1-1; D possibly corresponds to TRBD1 (5 bases). Deletions cut 1 base from V and 1 base from J, with 7 bases between. Per the germline V gene, CDR1 is SGHVS and CDR2 is FNYEAQ. The length of the CDR3 is 14 residues. The CDR3 nucleotides are TGTGCCAGCAGCTTAGGGCAGGGGAACACTGAAGCTTTCTTT. It translates to CASSLGQGNTEAFF. Full variable domain (remainder filled in from reference TRBV7-6 and TRBJ1-1): GAGVSQSPRYKVTKRGQDVALRCDPISGHVSLYWYRQALGQGPEFLTYFNYEAQQDKSGLPNDRFSAERPEGSISTLTIQRTEQRDSAMYRCASSLGQGNTEAFFGQGTRLTVV.

The genes are TRBV7-2 and TRBJ1-1; TRBD1 matches at 7 bases. J lost 5 bases, V lost 1 base, and 4 bases had no gene match. Germline CDR1 reads SGHTA; CDR2 reads FQGNSA. This CDR3 contains 14 residues. CDR3 coding DNA: TGTGCCAGCAGCTTAGGCGCAGGGGGGACTGAAGCTTTCTTT. Its protein product is CASSLGAGGTEAFF. Full variable domain (rest looked up from reference TRBV7-2 and TRBJ1-1): GAGVSQSPSNKVTEKGKDVELRCDPISGHTALYWYRQSLGQGLEFLIYFQGNSAPDKSGLPSDRFSAERTGGSVSTLTIQRTQQEDSAVYLCASSLGAGGTEAFFGQGTRLTVV.

The chain recombines TRBV10-3 with TRBJ2-1, with D uncertain. Trimming cost V 10 bases and J 2 bases, with 18 bases left between them. CDR3 length: 15 amino acids. From germline, CDR1 is ENHRY and CDR2 SYGVKD. DNA of the CDR3: TGTGCCACCACTACGGCGCGAGGCCCCTACAATGAGCAGTTCTTC. Protein: CATTTARGPYNEQFF.

This clone showed up just a few times. The genes are TRBV11-2 and TRBJ2-1; 10 bases line up with TRBD2. Germline loops: CDR1 SGHAT, CDR2 FQNNGV. This CDR3 spans 18 amino acids. The trim removed 3 bases at V and 8 bases at J, leaving 16 bases unmatched. Here the CDR3 reads CASSLGGLAGDTHDEQFF. CDR3 DNA sequence: TGTGCCAGCAGCTTGGGGGGGCTAGCGGGGGACACCCACGATGAGCAGTTCTTC.

The J gene is TRBJ2-5, the V gene TRBV9; a weak D match, TRBD1 (7 bases). Trimming removed 0 bases at V and 4 bases at J, with 10 bases between. The CDR3 consists of 14 residues. The V gene's germline CDR1 is SGDLS and CDR2 YYNGEE. The CDR3 bases are TGTGCCAGCAGCGTAGGCCAGGGGGGAGAGACCCAGTACTTC. The encoded protein is CASSVGQGGETQYF.

This clone was observed a single time. The chain carries TRBV10-1 and TRBJ1-2; 8 bases fit TRBD1. The J segment lost 6 bases and the V segment lost 3 bases, leaving 6 bases of the junction unmatched. Looked up from germline, CDR1 is WNHNN and CDR2 is SYGVQD (reference sequence). This CDR3 has 14 amino acids. This CDR3 is CASSDTGGLDGYTF. The CDR3 region has the DNA TGCGCCAGCAGTGATACAGGGGGGTTGGATGGCTACACCTTC.

This clone appeared a few times. The junction differs from germline at one of its ends, possibly a read error. J is TRBJ2-1 and V is TRBV7-2; D ambiguous. CDR1 is SGHTA and CDR2 is FQGNSA in the germline V gene. This CDR3 region has 12 residues. CDR3 sequence: CASSLGDNEQFF. The CDR3 DNA reads TGTGCCAGCAGTTTAGGCGACAATGAGCAGTTCTTC.

This clone is a singleton in its sample. CDR3 in amino acids: CASSLDRASPYEQYV. The CDR3 region has the DNA TGTGCCAGCAGCCTTGACAGGGCATCCCCCTACGAGCAGTACGTC. The V gene is TRBV5-5, the J gene TRBJ2-7, with 7 bases fitting TRBD1. The length of the CDR3 is 15 residues. Germline V gene sequence: CDR1 SGHKS, CDR2 YYEKEE (reference sequence). V trimming: 4 bases; J trimming: 2 bases; junction bases outside the gene matches: 9.

This clone was seen a handful of times. This rearrangement joins TRBV11-2 to TRBJ1-2; 8 bases are shared with TRBD1. J lost 7 bases, V lost 5 bases, and 6 bases had no gene match. The CDR3 spans 13 residues. Germline CDR1 is SGHAT and CDR2 is FQNNGV. For the CDR3, the DNA is TGTGCCAGCAGCCCACAACAGGGGGTTGGCTACACCTTC. It is translated as CASSPQQGVGYTF.

This clone showed up just a few times. V usage is TRBV2 and J usage is TRBJ2-7; TRBD1 agrees at 8 bases. Germline lookup yields CDR1 SNHLY and CDR2 FYNNEI. V lost 7 bases to trimming and J lost 1 base; unmatched junction nucleotides: 15. CDR3 length equals 17 residues. CDR3 bases: TGTGCCAGCACTACTACGAAGACAGGGGACTCGTCCTACGAGCAGTACGTC. Translating gives CASTTTKTGDSSYEQYV.

This chain links TRBV6-4 with TRBJ2-7; D perhaps matches TRBD1 (6 bases). V was clipped by 6 bases and J by 2 bases, with 14 bases between them. Germline lookup yields CDR1 MRHNA and CDR2 SNTAGT. CDR3 length: 14 amino acids. The CDR3 spells CASRGATHPYEQYF. CDR3 nucleotides: TGTGCCAGCAGGGGGGCAACCCATCCCTACGAGCAGTACTTC.

The chain joins TRBV9 to TRBJ2-3; the D gene is possibly TRBD2 (7 bases). The CDR3 totals 18 residues. Per germline, CDR1 SGDLS and CDR2 YYNGEE. V was shortened by 0 bases and J by 0 bases, with 17 bases between the two germline ends. DNA for the CDR3: TGTGCCAGCAGCGTAGGGTCAAGGGGGGGGAGAAGCACAGATACGCAGTATTTT. Its protein product is CASSVGSRGGRSTDTQYF.

The chain combines TRBV4-3 with TRBJ1-5; D may be TRBD1 (5 bases). This CDR3 region has 14 residues. The ends were cut back, 0 bases at V and 9 bases at J, with 12 bases in the middle. Germline V lookup: CDR1 LGHNA, CDR2 YSLEER. CDR3 nucleotides: TGCGCCAGCAGCCAAGAACCCCATCAGGGGCCCCAGCATTTT. It encodes CASSQEPHQGPQHF.

V is TRBV7-2 and J is TRBJ1-1, with 9 positions matching TRBD1. Germline CDR1 and CDR2: SGHTA and FQGNSA. The V gene end was trimmed by 0 bases and the J gene end by 5 bases; junction bases not matched to a gene: 4. The CDR3 runs to 15 residues. CDR3 nucleotide sequence: TGTGCCAGCAGCTTAGCGTTACAGGGGGCAACTGAAGCTTTCTTT. Translation gives CASSLALQGATEAFF. Supplemented by reference TRBV7-2 and TRBJ1-1, the full variable domain reads GAGVSQSPSNKVTEKGKDVELRCDPISGHTALYWYRQSLGQGLEFLIYFQGNSAPDKSGLPSDRFSAERTGGSVSTLTIQRTQQEDSAVYLCASSLALQGATEAFFGQGTRLTVV.

This chain uses TRBV11-2 with TRBJ2-6; 10 nucleotides align to TRBD1. Germline trimming cut 5 bases from V and 4 bases from J; bases unmatched to any gene: 14. CDR3 length: 19 residues. CDR1 SGHAT and CDR2 FQNNGV come from the germline V gene. The CDR3 DNA reads as TGTGCCAGCAGCGCCTACGGGGGGACAGGGGAACCAGGGGCCAACGTCCTGACTTTC. Protein sequence: CASSAYGGTGEPGANVLTF. Drawing the rest from reference TRBV11-2 and TRBJ2-6, the complete variable domain is EAGVAQSPRYKIIEKRQSVAFWCNPISGHATLYWYQQILGQGPKLLIQFQNNGVVDDSQLPKDRFSAERLKGVDSTLKIQPAKLEDSAVYLCASSAYGGTGEPGANVLTFGAGSRLTVL.

The chain uses TRBV1 and TRBJ2-7; the table's D call, TRBD2, has no DNA check behind it. TRBV1 has pseudogene status. The CDR3 contains 16 residues. The CDR3, as DNA: TGCACCAGCAGCCATCCCGCCTCCAACCAAGACTACGAGCAGTACGTC. This encodes CTSSHPASNQDYEQYV.

The chain couples TRBV14 to TRBJ1-1; D is possibly TRBD1 (5 bases). V was clipped by 4 bases and J by 4 bases, with 13 bases between them. Germline loops: CDR1 SGHDN, CDR2 FVKESK. The CDR3 is 14 residues long. DNA for the CDR3: TGTGCCAGCAGCCTCCTACTGGGGCCCACTGAAGCTTTCTTT. It specifies CASSLLLGPTEAFF.

The chain couples TRBV19 to TRBJ1-4; TRBD1 agrees at 10 bases. Germline V gene data show CDR1 as LNHDA and CDR2 as SQIVND (reference sequence). CDR3 length: 18 residues. J lost 1 base, V lost 6 bases, and 11 bases had no gene match. In DNA form, the CDR3 reads TGTGCCAGTAGCCCCGTGCGGGACAGGGGAAGAACTAATGAAAAACTGTTTTTT. The encoded protein is CASSPVRDRGRTNEKLFF.

This clone was seen a single time. This chain uses TRBV4-3 with TRBJ2-3, with 9 bases that match TRBD2. Germline CDR1 is LGHNA and CDR2 is YSLEER. CDR3 length: 17 amino acids. V was pared by 0 bases and J by 8 bases, with 12 bases of the junction left unmatched. CDR3 DNA: TGCGCCAGCAGCCAAGATTTGGCTAGCGGGGTTCAGGGTACGCAGTATTTT. Its protein product is CASSQDLASGVQGTQYF.

V gene TRBV5-1 combines with J gene TRBJ1-3; TRBD1 is a possible D gene (5 bases). The CDR3 totals 15 residues. V shed 5 bases and J shed 0 bases, with 12 bases lying between them. Germline V gene data show CDR1 as SGHRS and CDR2 as YFSETQ. This CDR3 reads CASRKEGLSGNTIYF. For the CDR3, the DNA is TGCGCCAGCAGAAAAGAGGGACTCTCTGGAAACACCATATATTTT. Drawing the rest from reference TRBV5-1 and TRBJ1-3, the complete variable domain is KAGVTQTPRYLIKTRGQQVTLSCSPISGHRSVSWYQQTPGQGLQFLFEYFSETQRNKGNFPGRFSGRQFSNSRSEMNVSTLELGDSALYLCASRKEGLSGNTIYFGEGSWLTVV.